The 11 T cell receptor beta chains presented below share a single source sample, sequenced in a study of blood T cell repertoires in COVID-19. The method was immunoSEQ multiplex PCR; TCRdb's version includes in-frame clones alone and lacks a portion of them. This table has 200,000 to 300,000 clones, about four fifths appearing once. The specimen sequenced was peripheral blood. These receptors came from a man under 40 who had recovered from COVID-19.

The chain couples TRBV5-1 to TRBJ2-5; TRBD1 is a possible D gene (5 bases). The CDR3 extends over 15 amino acids. The V gene lost 1 base and the J gene lost 1 base, with 11 bases spanning the gap. Germline V gene data show CDR1 as SGHRS and CDR2 as YFSETQ. This CDR3 is CASSLQGNTQETQYF. DNA of the CDR3: TGCGCCAGCAGCTTGCAGGGCAATACCCAAGAGACCCAGTACTTC.

The chain couples TRBV7-9 to TRBJ1-1, with 8 bases identical to TRBD1. Unmatched junction bases numbered 11, after V lost 1 base and J lost 13 bases. CDR3 length: 14 residues. In germline, CDR1 is SEHNR, CDR2 FQNEAQ (reference sequence). The CDR3 sequence is CASSLGGYGTGLFF. The DNA for the CDR3 is TGTGCCAGCAGCTTAGGGGGGTACGGGACAGGCCTTTTCTTT.

V gene TRBV11-2 combines with J gene TRBJ2-7, with 7 bases identical to TRBD2. V lost 3 bases, J lost 0 bases, and 5 bases stayed unmatched. This CDR3 comprises 15 residues. Germline CDR1 SGHAT, CDR2 FQNNGV. In DNA, the CDR3 is TGTGCCAGCAGCTTCGGACTAGTCAGCTCCTACGAGCAGTACTTC. This encodes CASSFGLVSSYEQYF.

The J gene is TRBJ2-1, the V gene TRBV7-3, with D uncertain. Trimming removed 2 bases from V and 4 bases from J, with 6 bases in between. The CDR3 totals 13 residues. Germline values: CDR1 SGHTA, CDR2 FQGTGA. The CDR3 sequence: CASSLAQYNEQFF. The CDR3 DNA follows: TGTGCCAGCAGCTTAGCCCAGTACAATGAGCAGTTCTTC.

This chain links TRBV6-6 with TRBJ2-5; the D is unclear. CDR3 length: 12 residues. Germline CDR1 is MNHNY and CDR2 is SVGAGI (reference sequence). Trimming took 0 bases from V and 5 from J, leaving 4 bases between them. CDR3 in amino acids: CASSYSRETQYF. The CDR3 nucleotides are TGTGCCAGCAGTTACTCCCGGGAGACCCAGTACTTC.

The chain combines TRBV7-6 with TRBJ2-1, with D possibly matching TRBD2 (7 bases). The V and J ends lost 5 bases and 0 bases respectively, with 20 bases between them. CDR1 is SGHVS and CDR2 is FNYEAQ in the germline V gene. CDR3 size: 18 residues. The CDR3 DNA reads as TGTGCCAGCAGCACGTGGGGGGGGCGAATCGACTCCTACAATGAGCAGTTCTTC. Translated: CASSTWGGRIDSYNEQFF.

The rearrangement joins TRBV19 to TRBJ1-2, with D possibly being TRBD1 (5 bases). The CDR3 runs to 14 residues. The germline V gene has CDR1 LNHDA and CDR2 SQIVND (reference sequence). Trimming removed 3 bases at V and 5 bases at J, with 13 bases between. Written as DNA, the CDR3 is TGTGCCAGTAGTATTCAGGGATTGGGGTATGGCTACACCTTC. Its protein is CASSIQGLGYGYTF.

The genes are TRBV5-4 and TRBJ1-2; TRBD1 might be the D (5 bases). Trimming took off 0 bases at V and 5 bases at J, with 11 bases between the two ends. The CDR3 loop spans 14 amino acids. The germline gives CDR1 SGHNT, CDR2 YYREEE (reference sequence). The CDR3 here is CASSLGGVWYGYTF. Written as DNA, the CDR3 is TGTGCCAGCAGCTTGGGGGGGGTCTGGTATGGCTACACCTTC.

The chain combines TRBV12-3 or TRBV12-4 with TRBJ2-7, with no clear D. The CDR3 has 13 residues. Trimming cost V 3 bases and J 6 bases, with 12 bases left between them. The CDR3 sequence: CASSFSFEAEQYF. In DNA, the CDR3 is TGTGCCAGCAGTTTCTCGTTTGAGGCCGAGCAGTACTTC.

V and J are TRBV9 and TRBJ1-2; 8 positions agree with TRBD1. Germline CDR1 and CDR2: SGDLS and YYNGEE. The CDR3 length is 16 residues. The trim removed 3 bases at V and 1 base at J, leaving 8 bases unmatched. The CDR3, as DNA: TGTGCCAGCAGCGAACCGGACAGGGCGCTTAACTATGGCTACACCTTC. Its protein product is CASSEPDRALNYGYTF.

This clone came up once. The chain carries TRBV3-1 (or the pseudogene TRBV3-2) and TRBJ1-5; D is possibly TRBD1 (6 bases). The germline gives CDR1 LGHDT, CDR2 YNNKEL (reference sequence). The CDR3 spans 14 residues. V lost 1 base, J lost 4 bases, and 8 bases lay in between. The CDR3 here is CASSQGTANQPQHF. The CDR3 DNA sequence: TGTGCCAGCAGCCAAGGGACAGCAAATCAGCCCCAGCATTTT.